This T cell receptor beta chain is drawn from a study of blood T cell repertoires in COVID-19. Study-wide context: The study drew acute and convalescent COVID-19 samples from the United States, Italy and Spain. T cells, B-cell-depleted T cells, or PBMCs provided the cDNA or gDNA that served as material.

Seattle enrolled patients during active infection and tracked them longitudinally. The germline V gene encodes CDR1 MNHNS and CDR2 SASEGT. V was trimmed by 2 bases and J by 0 bases, leaving 13 bases between them. This CDR3 comprises 16 residues. In the original processing: Reference gene primer amplification gave nucleated cell count estimates. Only in-frame clones appear in the TCRdb table, and some are missing; sequencing was by immunoSEQ multiplex PCR. The V and J calls and clone size are taken from that table; D and trimming were inferred from the DNA. The table shows under 400,000 clones, with about 89% occurring only once.

The V and J genes are TRBV6-1 and TRBJ1-1; D is perhaps TRBD1 (6 bases). This receptor was taken from a woman in her thirties with COVID-19, enrolled during active disease. Sequenced input: peripheral blood. CDR3 coding DNA: TGTGCCAGCAGTGAATACTGGGGGCCCATGAACACTGAAGCTTTCTTT. It is translated as CASSEYWGPMNTEAFF.